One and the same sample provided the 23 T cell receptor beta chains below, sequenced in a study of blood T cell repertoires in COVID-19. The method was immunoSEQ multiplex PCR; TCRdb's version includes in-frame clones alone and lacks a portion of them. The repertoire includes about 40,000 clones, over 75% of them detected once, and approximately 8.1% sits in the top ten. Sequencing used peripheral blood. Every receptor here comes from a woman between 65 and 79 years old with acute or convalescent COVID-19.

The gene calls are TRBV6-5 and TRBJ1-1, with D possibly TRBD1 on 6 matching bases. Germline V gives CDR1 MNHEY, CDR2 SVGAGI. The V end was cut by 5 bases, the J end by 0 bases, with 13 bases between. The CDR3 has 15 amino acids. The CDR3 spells CASSQTGTMNTEAFF. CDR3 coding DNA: TGTGCCAGCAGTCAAACGGGGACAATGAACACTGAAGCTTTCTTT.

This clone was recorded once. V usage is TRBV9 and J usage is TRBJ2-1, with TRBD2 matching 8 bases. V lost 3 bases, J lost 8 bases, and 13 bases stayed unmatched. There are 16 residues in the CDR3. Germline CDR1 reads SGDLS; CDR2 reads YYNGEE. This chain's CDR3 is CASSATGTSVNHEQFF. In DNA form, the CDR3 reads TGTGCCAGCAGCGCAACCGGGACTAGTGTGAACCATGAGCAGTTCTTC.

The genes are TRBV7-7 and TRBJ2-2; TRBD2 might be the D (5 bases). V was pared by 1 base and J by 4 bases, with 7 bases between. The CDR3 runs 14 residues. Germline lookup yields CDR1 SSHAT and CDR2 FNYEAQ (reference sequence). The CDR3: CASSLVAITGELFF. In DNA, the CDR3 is TGTGCCAGCAGCTTAGTAGCGATCACCGGGGAGCTGTTTTTT.

The chain's CDR3 is CASSNGRTGRGRELFF. The CDR3 region has the DNA TGTGCCAGCAGCAACGGACGGACAGGGAGGGGCCGGGAGCTGTTTTTT. V usage is TRBV7-9 and J usage is TRBJ2-2, with D possibly matching TRBD1 (8 bases). The CDR3 loop spans 16 amino acids. V lost 5 bases, J lost 9 bases, and 22 bases lay in between. Germline-derived CDR1 and CDR2 are SEHNR and FQNEAQ (reference sequence). Using reference TRBV7-9 and TRBJ2-2 for the parts outside the CDR3, the full variable domain is DTGVSQNPRHKITKRGQNVTFRCDPISEHNRLYWYRQTLGQGPEFLTYFQNEAQLEKSRLLSDRFSAERPKGSFSTLEIQRTEQGDSAMYLCASSNGRTGRGRELFFGEGSRLTVL.

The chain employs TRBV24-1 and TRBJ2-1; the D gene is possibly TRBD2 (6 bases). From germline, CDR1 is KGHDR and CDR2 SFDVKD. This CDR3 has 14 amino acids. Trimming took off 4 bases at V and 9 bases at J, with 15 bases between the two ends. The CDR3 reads CATSDPRGSGEQFF. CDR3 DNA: TGTGCCACCAGTGACCCACGGGGGAGCGGTGAGCAGTTCTTC.

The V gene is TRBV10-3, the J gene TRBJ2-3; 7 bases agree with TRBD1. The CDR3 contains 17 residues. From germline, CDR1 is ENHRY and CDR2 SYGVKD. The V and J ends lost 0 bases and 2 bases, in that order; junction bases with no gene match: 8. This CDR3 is CAISESRSQGNTDTQYF. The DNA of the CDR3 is TGTGCCATCAGTGAGTCGAGGTCACAGGGGAACACAGATACGCAGTATTTT.

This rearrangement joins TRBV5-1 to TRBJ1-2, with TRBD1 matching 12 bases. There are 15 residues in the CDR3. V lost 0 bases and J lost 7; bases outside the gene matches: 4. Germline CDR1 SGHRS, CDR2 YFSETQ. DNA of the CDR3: TGCGCCAGCAGCTTGGAGGGACAGGGGGCGAGTGGCTACACCTTC. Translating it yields CASSLEGQGASGYTF. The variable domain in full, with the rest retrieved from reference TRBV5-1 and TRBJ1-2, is KAGVTQTPRYLIKTRGQQVTLSCSPISGHRSVSWYQQTPGQGLQFLFEYFSETQRNKGNFPGRFSGRQFSNSRSEMNVSTLELGDSALYLCASSLEGQGASGYTFGSGTRLTVV.

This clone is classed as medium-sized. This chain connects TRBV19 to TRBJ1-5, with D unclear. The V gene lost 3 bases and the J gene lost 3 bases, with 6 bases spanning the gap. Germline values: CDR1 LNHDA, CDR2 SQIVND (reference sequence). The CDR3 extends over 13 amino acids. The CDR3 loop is CASSIEYNQPQHF. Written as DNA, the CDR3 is TGTGCCAGTAGTATCGAGTACAATCAGCCCCAGCATTTT.

CDR3 loop: CASCRDSTDTQYF. The DNA of the CDR3 is TGTGCCAGCTGCAGGGATAGCACAGATACGCAGTATTTT. The chain combines TRBV28 with TRBJ2-3; a weak D match, TRBD1 (5 bases). Trimming cost V 8 bases and J 0 bases, with 9 bases left between them. CDR1 is MDHEN, CDR2 SYDVKM, per germline. The CDR3 has 13 residues.

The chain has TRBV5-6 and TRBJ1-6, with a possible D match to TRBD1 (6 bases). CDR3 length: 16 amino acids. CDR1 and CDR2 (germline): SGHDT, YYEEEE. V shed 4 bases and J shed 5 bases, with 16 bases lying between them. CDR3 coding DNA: TGTGCCAGCAGCCTGCCGGACAGTCAAAATAATTCACCCCTCCACTTT. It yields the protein CASSLPDSQNNSPLHF.

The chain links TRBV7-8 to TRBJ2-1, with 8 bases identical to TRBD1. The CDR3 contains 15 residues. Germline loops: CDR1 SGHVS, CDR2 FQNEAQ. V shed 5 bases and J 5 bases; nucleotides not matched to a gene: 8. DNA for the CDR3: TGTGCCAGCAGCATTGGACAGGGTGGGGACAATGAGCAGTTCTTC. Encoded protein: CASSIGQGGDNEQFF.

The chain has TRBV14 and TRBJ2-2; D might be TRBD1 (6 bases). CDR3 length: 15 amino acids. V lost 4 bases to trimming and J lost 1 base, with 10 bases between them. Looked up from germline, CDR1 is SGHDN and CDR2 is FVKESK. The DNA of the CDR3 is TGTGCCAGCAGCCCACCGGGACAGAACACCGGGGAGCTGTTTTTT. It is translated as CASSPPGQNTGELFF.

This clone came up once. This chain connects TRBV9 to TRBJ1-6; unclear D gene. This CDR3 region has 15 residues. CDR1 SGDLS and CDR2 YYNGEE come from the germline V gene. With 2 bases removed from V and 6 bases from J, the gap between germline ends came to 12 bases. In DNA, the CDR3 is TGTGCCAGCAGCGTGACCGAGACTCTTAATTCACCCCTCCACTTT. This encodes CASSVTETLNSPLHF.

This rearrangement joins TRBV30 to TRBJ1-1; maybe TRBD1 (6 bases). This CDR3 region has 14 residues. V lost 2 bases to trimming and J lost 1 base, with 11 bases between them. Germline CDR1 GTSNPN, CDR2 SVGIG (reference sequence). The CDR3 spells CAWSFKGENTEAFF. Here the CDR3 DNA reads TGTGCCTGGAGTTTCAAGGGGGAGAACACTGAAGCTTTCTTT.

DNA for the CDR3: TGTGCCAGCAGTGAATGGGGCTTAGCGGGAGGTTACGAGCAGTACGTC. Translated, it gives CASSEWGLAGGYEQYV. The V gene is TRBV2, the J gene TRBJ2-7; 10 positions match TRBD2. This CDR3 is built from 16 residues. V gave up 2 bases and J gave up 4 bases; unmatched junction bases: 8. Germline CDR1 is SNHLY and CDR2 is FYNNEI.

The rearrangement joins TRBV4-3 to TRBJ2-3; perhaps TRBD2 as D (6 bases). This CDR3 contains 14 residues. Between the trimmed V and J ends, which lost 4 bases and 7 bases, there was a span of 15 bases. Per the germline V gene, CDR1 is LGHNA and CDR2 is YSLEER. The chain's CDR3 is CASSLNPRGNTQYF. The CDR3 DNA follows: TGCGCCAGCAGCCTGAACCCCCGCGGGAATACGCAGTATTTT.

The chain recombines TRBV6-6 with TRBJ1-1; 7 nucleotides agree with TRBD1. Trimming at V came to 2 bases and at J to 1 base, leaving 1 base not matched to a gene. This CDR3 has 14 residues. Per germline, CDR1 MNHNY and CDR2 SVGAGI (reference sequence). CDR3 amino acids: CASSYGTANTEAFF. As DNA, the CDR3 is TGTGCCAGCAGTTACGGGACAGCGAACACTGAAGCTTTCTTT.

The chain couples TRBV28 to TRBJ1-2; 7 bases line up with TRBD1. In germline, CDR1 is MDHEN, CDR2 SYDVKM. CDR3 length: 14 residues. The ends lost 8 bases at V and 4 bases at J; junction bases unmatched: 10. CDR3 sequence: CASLSGGMGYGYTF. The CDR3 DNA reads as TGTGCCAGCCTATCAGGGGGAATGGGCTATGGCTACACCTTC.

In DNA form, the CDR3 reads TGCAGCGTTCTGGGACTAAGCACAGATACGCAGTATTTT. It is translated as CSVLGLSTDTQYF. The rearrangement uses TRBV29-1 and TRBJ2-3; 7 nucleotides line up with TRBD2. The CDR3 has 13 residues. Unmatched junction bases numbered 2, after V lost 5 bases and J lost 0 bases. Germline CDR1 is SQVTM and CDR2 is ANQGSEA.

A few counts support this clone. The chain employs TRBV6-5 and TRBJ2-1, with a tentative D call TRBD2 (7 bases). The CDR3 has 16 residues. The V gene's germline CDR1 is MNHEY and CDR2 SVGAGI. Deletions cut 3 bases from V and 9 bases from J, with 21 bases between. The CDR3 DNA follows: TGTGCCAGCAGTTATCCGGGGGCGGGAGAAGGGGTTGAGCAGTTCTTC. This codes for CASSYPGAGEGVEQFF.

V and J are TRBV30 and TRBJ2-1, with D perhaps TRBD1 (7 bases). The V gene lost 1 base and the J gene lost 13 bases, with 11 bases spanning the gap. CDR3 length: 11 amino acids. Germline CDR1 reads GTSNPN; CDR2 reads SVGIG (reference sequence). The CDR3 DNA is TGTGCCTGGAGTGGGAGGGACAGCCAGTTCTTC. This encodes CAWSGRDSQFF.

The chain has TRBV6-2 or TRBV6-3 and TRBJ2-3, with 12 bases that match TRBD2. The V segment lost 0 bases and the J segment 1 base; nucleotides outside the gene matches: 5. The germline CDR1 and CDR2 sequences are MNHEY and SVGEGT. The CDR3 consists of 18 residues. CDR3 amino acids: CASSYSASGGGRTDTQYF. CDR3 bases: TGTGCCAGCAGTTACTCGGCTAGCGGGGGGGGGCGCACAGATACGCAGTATTTT.

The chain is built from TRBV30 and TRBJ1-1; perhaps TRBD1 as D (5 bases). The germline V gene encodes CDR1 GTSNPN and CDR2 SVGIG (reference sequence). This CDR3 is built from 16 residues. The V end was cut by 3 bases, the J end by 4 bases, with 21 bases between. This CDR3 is CAWRAHQQVDGTEAFF. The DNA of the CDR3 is TGTGCCTGGAGGGCCCATCAACAGGTGGATGGCACTGAAGCTTTCTTT.